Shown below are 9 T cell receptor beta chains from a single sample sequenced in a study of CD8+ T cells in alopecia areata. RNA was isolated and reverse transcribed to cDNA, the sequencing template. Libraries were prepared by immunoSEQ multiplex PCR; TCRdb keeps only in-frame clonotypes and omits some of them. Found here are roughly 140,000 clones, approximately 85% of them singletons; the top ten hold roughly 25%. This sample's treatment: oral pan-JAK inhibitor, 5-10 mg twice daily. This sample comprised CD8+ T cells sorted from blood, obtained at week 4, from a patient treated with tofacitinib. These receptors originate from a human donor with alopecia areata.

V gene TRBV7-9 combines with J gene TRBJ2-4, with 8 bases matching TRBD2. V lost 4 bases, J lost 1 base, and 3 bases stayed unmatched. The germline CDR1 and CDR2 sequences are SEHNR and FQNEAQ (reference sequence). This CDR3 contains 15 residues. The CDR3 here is CASSSREGAKNIQYF. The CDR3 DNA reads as TGTGCCAGCAGCTCCCGGGAGGGTGCCAAAAACATTCAGTACTTC.

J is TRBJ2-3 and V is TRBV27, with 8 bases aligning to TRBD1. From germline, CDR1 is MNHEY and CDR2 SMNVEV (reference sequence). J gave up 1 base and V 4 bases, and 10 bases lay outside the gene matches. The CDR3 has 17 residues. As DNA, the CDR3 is TGTGCCAGCAGTTGGACTCCAACAGGGGGTGGCACAGATACGCAGTATTTT. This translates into CASSWTPTGGGTDTQYF.

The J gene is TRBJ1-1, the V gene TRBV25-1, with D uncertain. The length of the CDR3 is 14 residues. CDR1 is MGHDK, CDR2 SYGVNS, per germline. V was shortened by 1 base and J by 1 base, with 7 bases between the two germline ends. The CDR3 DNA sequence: TGTGCCAGCAGTGAATCAAGTGGGAACACTGAAGCTTTCTTT. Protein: CASSESSGNTEAFF.

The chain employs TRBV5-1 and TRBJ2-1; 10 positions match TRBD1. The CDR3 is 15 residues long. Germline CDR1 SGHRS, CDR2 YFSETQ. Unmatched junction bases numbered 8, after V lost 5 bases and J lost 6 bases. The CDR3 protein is CASSAGQGLGNEQFF. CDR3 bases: TGCGCCAGCAGTGCGGGACAGGGGCTTGGCAATGAGCAGTTCTTC.

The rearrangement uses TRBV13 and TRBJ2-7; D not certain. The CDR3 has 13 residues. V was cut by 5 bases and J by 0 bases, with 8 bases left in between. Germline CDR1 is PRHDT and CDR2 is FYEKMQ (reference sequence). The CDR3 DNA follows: TGTGCCAGCAGCCCATTCTCCTCCTACGAGCAGTACTTC. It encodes CASSPFSSYEQYF.

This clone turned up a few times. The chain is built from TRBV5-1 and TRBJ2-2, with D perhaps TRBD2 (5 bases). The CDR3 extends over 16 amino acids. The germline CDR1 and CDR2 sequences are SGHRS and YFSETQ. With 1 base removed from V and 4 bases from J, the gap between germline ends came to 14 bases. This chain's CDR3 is CASSLTSLGGTGELFF. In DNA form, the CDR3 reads TGCGCCAGCAGCTTGACTAGTCTCGGCGGCACCGGGGAGCTGTTTTTT.

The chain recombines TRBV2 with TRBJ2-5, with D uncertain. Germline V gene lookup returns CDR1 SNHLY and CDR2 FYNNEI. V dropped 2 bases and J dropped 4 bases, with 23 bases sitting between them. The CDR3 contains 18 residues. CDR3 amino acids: CASSEIFPSKPNTETQYF. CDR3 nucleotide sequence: TGTGCCAGCAGTGAAATCTTCCCAAGCAAGCCCAACACAGAGACCCAGTACTTC.

CDR3 protein: CASSQTGGHTDTQYF. DNA of the CDR3: TGTGCCAGCAGCCAAACGGGGGGACACACAGATACGCAGTATTTT. The chain uses TRBV4-2 and TRBJ2-3; TRBD2 might be the D (7 bases). The germline V gene has CDR1 LGHNA and CDR2 YNFKEQ. CDR3 length: 15 residues. V lost 2 bases, J lost 2 bases, and 11 bases lay in between.

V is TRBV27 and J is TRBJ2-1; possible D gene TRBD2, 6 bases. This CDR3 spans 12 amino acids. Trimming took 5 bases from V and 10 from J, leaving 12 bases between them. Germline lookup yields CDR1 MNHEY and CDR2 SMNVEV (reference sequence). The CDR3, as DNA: TGTGCCAGCAGTCCGACTAGGAGGGAGCAGTTCTTC. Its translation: CASSPTRREQFF.